The 15 T cell receptor beta chains given below trace back to one sample, sequenced in a study of blood T cell repertoires in COVID-19. The table came from immunoSEQ multiplex PCR; TCRdb's copy has only in-frame clones and leaves some out. Here the sample spans 250,000 to 300,000 clones, approximately 89% being singletons. Input material: PBMCs or T cells enriched from blood (not recorded which). The receptors derive from a woman aged 55 to 70 who had recovered from COVID-19.

Only a few counts were recorded for this clone. The same CDR3 can be traced to other DNA sequences in this sample. The genes are TRBV5-5 and TRBJ2-3; tentatively, D is TRBD2 (5 bases). Germline V gene lookup returns CDR1 SGHKS and CDR2 YYEKEE (reference sequence). V was shortened by 0 bases and J by 3 bases, with 8 bases between the two germline ends. The CDR3 has 14 residues. The CDR3 is CASSLDRGTDTQYF. In DNA form, the CDR3 reads TGTGCCAGCAGCTTGGACCGCGGGACAGATACGCAGTATTTT.

In this sample, this clone turned up once. This chain uses TRBV24-1 with TRBJ1-2; D unresolved. The CDR3 consists of 12 residues. The germline V and J ends were trimmed by 7 bases and 3 bases, with 8 bases remaining between them. In germline, CDR1 is KGHDR, CDR2 SFDVKD. The CDR3 DNA reads TGTGCCACCAGCCAAACTGACTATGGCTACACCTTC. Protein sequence: CATSQTDYGYTF.

The J gene is TRBJ2-2, the V gene TRBV7-9, with D unclear. V was trimmed by 4 bases and J by 7 bases, leaving 13 bases between them. Germline CDR1 is SEHNR and CDR2 is FQNEAQ (reference sequence). The CDR3 has 14 amino acids. CDR3 nucleotides: TGTGCCAGCAGCTCGATTCGGGTGGTCGGGGAGCTGTTTTTT. This sequence encodes CASSSIRVVGELFF.

The chain employs TRBV11-2 and TRBJ2-3; D unresolved. Germline CDR1 is SGHAT and CDR2 is FQNNGV. The CDR3 extends over 12 amino acids. V was cut by 3 bases and J by 5 bases, with 6 bases left in between. This CDR3 reads CASSLALDTQYF. The CDR3 region has the DNA TGTGCCAGCAGCTTGGCCTTAGATACGCAGTATTTT.

The chain links TRBV5-1 to TRBJ1-1; tentative D call: TRBD1 (5 bases). Germline CDR1 SGHRS, CDR2 YFSETQ. The CDR3 extends over 14 amino acids. Trimming took 7 bases from V and 2 from J, leaving 15 bases between them. Here the CDR3 reads CASGAGTINTEAFF. CDR3 nucleotides: TGCGCCAGCGGCGCAGGGACTATTAACACTGAAGCTTTCTTT.

This chain uses TRBV5-1 with TRBJ1-1, with TRBD1 as a possible D gene (6 bases). CDR1 is SGHRS, CDR2 YFSETQ, per germline. The V end lost 5 bases, the J end lost 1 base, and 9 bases lay between the germline ends. This CDR3 spans 13 amino acids. The CDR3 region has the DNA TGCGCCAGCAGATTGACAGGGAACACTGAAGCTTTCTTT. Translation gives CASRLTGNTEAFF.

The chain links TRBV11-2 to TRBJ2-3; 11 bases map to TRBD2. Germline V gene data show CDR1 as SGHAT and CDR2 as FQNNGV. This CDR3 spans 17 amino acids. Losses at the gene ends were 4 bases for V and 2 bases for J; bases not matched to a gene: 8. CDR3 nucleotides: TGTGCCAGCAGCTCGACCCCTAGCGGGGGGACCACAGATACGCAGTATTTT. It translates to CASSSTPSGGTTDTQYF.

This chain uses TRBV30 with TRBJ2-1; 14 nucleotides agree with TRBD2. CDR3 length equals 14 residues. Germline loops: CDR1 GTSNPN, CDR2 SVGIG (reference sequence). V dropped 1 base and J dropped 8; count of bases not matched to a gene: 1. CDR3 coding DNA: TGTGCCTGGAGTGCGGGACTAGCGGGAGATGAGCAGTTCTTC. This codes for CAWSAGLAGDEQFF.

This clone came up once. The chain carries TRBV9 and TRBJ1-1; D unclear. Germline CDR1 and CDR2: SGDLS and YYNGEE. V lost 4 bases, J lost 0 bases, and 16 bases lay in between. The CDR3 extends over 16 amino acids. CDR3 bases: TGTGCCAGCAGCTCCCTCTTTTCCGGGGTGAACACTGAAGCTTTCTTT. Protein product: CASSSLFSGVNTEAFF.

The chain links TRBV3-1 (or the pseudogene TRBV3-2) to TRBJ2-1; a weak D match, TRBD2 (5 bases). Deletions cut 4 bases from V and 7 bases from J, with 11 bases between. CDR1 and CDR2 (germline): LGHDT, YNNKEL (reference sequence). This CDR3 comprises 13 residues. CDR3 protein: CASSRGSGNEQFF. CDR3 DNA sequence: TGTGCCAGCAGCCGGGGATCGGGGAATGAGCAGTTCTTC.

The rearrangement uses TRBV7-9 and TRBJ1-1, with no clear D. Germline CDR1 SEHNR, CDR2 FQNEAQ (reference sequence). This CDR3 has 10 amino acids. V was trimmed by 10 bases and J by 4 bases, leaving 7 bases between them. The CDR3 sequence is CATFVTEAFF. The CDR3 DNA follows: TGTGCCACGTTCGTCACTGAAGCTTTCTTT.

This chain joins TRBV12-3 or TRBV12-4 and TRBJ1-2, with 7 bases identical to TRBD1. Trimming removed 6 bases from V and 8 bases from J; junction bases left unmatched: 9. The CDR3 runs to 13 residues. CDR3 DNA sequence: TGTGCCAGCAGCCCGACAGGGCCTGGCGGCTACACCTTC. This translates into CASSPTGPGGYTF.

The chain couples TRBV11-2 to TRBJ2-1, with D perhaps TRBD2 (5 bases). Looked up from germline, CDR1 is SGHAT and CDR2 is FQNNGV. The CDR3 runs 14 residues. Trimming left V 1 base short and J 15 bases short, with 19 bases between. The DNA for the CDR3 is TGTGCCAGCAGCTTAGCCCTGGCTAGCCGTGGGCGGTTCTTC. It yields the protein CASSLALASRGRFF.

V usage is TRBV5-1 and J usage is TRBJ2-7; D is unresolved. The CDR3 is 12 amino acids. Germline assignment: CDR1 SGHRS and CDR2 YFSETQ. With 1 base removed from V and 6 bases from J, the gap between germline ends came to 8 bases. CDR3 loop: CASSLPSPEQYF. DNA of the CDR3: TGCGCCAGCAGCTTGCCGTCCCCCGAGCAGTACTTC.

The sample holds a few counts of this clone. The chain couples TRBV3-1 (or the pseudogene TRBV3-2) to TRBJ2-6; 9 nucleotides line up with TRBD1. CDR1 LGHDT and CDR2 YNNKEL come from the germline V gene (reference sequence). The junction had 0 bases not matched to a gene; V was cut back by 1 base and J by 2 bases. The CDR3 covers 16 residues. As DNA, the CDR3 is TGTGCCAGCAGCCAAGGGACAGGGGCTGGGGCCAACGTCCTGACTTTC. This encodes CASSQGTGAGANVLTF.